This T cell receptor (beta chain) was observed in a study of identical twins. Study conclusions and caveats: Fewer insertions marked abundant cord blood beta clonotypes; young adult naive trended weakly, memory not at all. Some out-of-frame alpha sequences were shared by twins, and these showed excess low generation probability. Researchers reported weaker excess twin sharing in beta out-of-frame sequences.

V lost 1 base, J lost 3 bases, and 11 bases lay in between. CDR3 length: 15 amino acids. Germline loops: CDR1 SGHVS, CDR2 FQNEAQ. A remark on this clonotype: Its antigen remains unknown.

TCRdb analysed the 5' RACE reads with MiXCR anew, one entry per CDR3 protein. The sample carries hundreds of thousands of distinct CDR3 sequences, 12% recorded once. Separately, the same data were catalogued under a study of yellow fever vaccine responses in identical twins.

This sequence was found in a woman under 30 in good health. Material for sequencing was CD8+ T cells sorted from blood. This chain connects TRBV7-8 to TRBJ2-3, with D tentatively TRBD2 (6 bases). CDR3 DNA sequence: TGTGCCAGCAGCTTAGACGGGAGAGGGACAGATACGCAGTATTTT. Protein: CASSLDGRGTDTQYF.